These 30 T cell receptor beta chains were sequenced from one sample in a study of beta chain features in type 1 diabetes. The study's findings and limits: Across all four CD4+ subsets, people with type 1 diabetes showed modestly shorter TCRB CDR3s.

Their specific antigens are unknown. Expressed TCRB transcripts were sequenced because the entire RNA isolate underwent reverse transcription. Repertoires were generated with immunoSEQ multiplex PCR, while TCRdb's copy carries only in-frame clones and drops some. The table shows 240,000 or so clones, with roughly 20% occurring only once. The specimen was naive CD4+ T cells from blood. The receptors were gathered from a woman between 35 and 50 years old with type 1 diabetes.

In its sample, this clone was seen a few times. The chain employs TRBV29-1 and TRBJ1-1, with 7 nucleotides matching TRBD1. The germline V gene has CDR1 SQVTM and CDR2 ANQGSEA. The ends lost 7 bases at V and 2 bases at J; junction bases unmatched: 7. This CDR3 is 13 amino acids long. Here the CDR3 DNA reads TGCAGCGGAACGGGACAGCTTAACACTGAAGCTTTCTTT. Protein sequence: CSGTGQLNTEAFF.

The chain employs TRBV9 and TRBJ2-7, with 10 nucleotides matching TRBD1. The junction had 13 bases not matched to a gene; V was cut back by 4 bases and J by 6 bases. The CDR3 has 16 amino acids. In germline, CDR1 is SGDLS, CDR2 YYNGEE. The CDR3 loop reads CASSLTGTGVISEQYF. The CDR3 coding sequence is TGTGCCAGCAGCCTTACCGGGACAGGGGTTATAAGCGAGCAGTACTTC.

V gene TRBV28 combines with J gene TRBJ2-5, with TRBD2 matching over 9 bases. Trimming removed 3 bases from V and 4 bases from J; junction bases left unmatched: 3. The CDR3 is 14 amino acids. Germline V gene sequence: CDR1 MDHEN, CDR2 SYDVKM. CDR3 protein: CASSLALAGETQYF. As DNA, the CDR3 is TGTGCCAGCAGTTTGGCACTAGCGGGAGAGACCCAGTACTTC. The full variable domain, completed using reference TRBV28 and TRBJ2-5, is DVKVTQSSRYLVKRTGEKVFLECVQDMDHENMFWYRQDPGLGLRLIYFSYDVKMKEKGDIPEGYSVSREKKERFSLILESASTNQTSMYLCASSLALAGETQYFGPGTRLLVL.

In this sample, this clone turned up a few times. V is TRBV7-3 and J is TRBJ2-7; 7 positions match TRBD1. Germline V gene data show CDR1 as SGHTA and CDR2 as FQGTGA. V lost 0 bases to trimming and J lost 6 bases; unmatched junction nucleotides: 2. This CDR3 region has 13 residues. The CDR3 sequence: CASSLTPGGEQYF. The CDR3 nucleotides are TGTGCCAGCAGCTTAACACCAGGGGGCGAGCAGTACTTC. Full variable domain (outside the CDR3, taken from reference TRBV7-3 and TRBJ2-7): GAGVSQTPSNKVTEKGKYVELRCDPISGHTALYWYRQSLGQGPEFLIYFQGTGAADDSGLPNDRFFAVRPEGSVSTLKIQRTERGDSAVYLCASSLTPGGEQYFGPGTRLTVT.

The V and J genes are TRBV5-4 and TRBJ1-2; D is uncertain. The ends were cut back, 3 bases at V and 4 bases at J, with 16 bases in the middle. This CDR3 spans 15 amino acids. Germline V gene lookup returns CDR1 SGHNT and CDR2 YYREEE (reference sequence). The CDR3 DNA sequence: TGTGCCAGCAGCTCGACCAGAGTTGAGGTCTATGGCTACACCTTC. Its protein is CASSSTRVEVYGYTF.

CDR3: CATSRDADGYTF. The CDR3 coding sequence is TGTGCCACCAGCAGAGATGCGGATGGCTACACCTTC. The V and J genes are TRBV15 and TRBJ1-2; D uncertain. CDR3 size: 12 residues. Germline V gene sequence: CDR1 LNHNV, CDR2 YYDKDF (reference sequence). V lost 0 bases, J lost 6 bases, and 5 bases lay in between.

The genes are TRBV4-3 and TRBJ2-6, with a possible D match to TRBD1 (6 bases). CDR1 and CDR2 (germline): LGHNA, YSLEER. With 2 bases removed from V and 3 bases from J, the gap between germline ends came to 11 bases. CDR3 length equals 16 residues. DNA for the CDR3: TGCGCCAGCAGCCAACGACAGGCCAATGGGGCCAACGTCCTGACTTTC. Translation: CASSQRQANGANVLTF.

This clone was counted once. V and J are TRBV13 and TRBJ2-5, with 8 bases fitting TRBD2. The end of the DNA aligns better with TRBJ2-7, so the J call may be wrong. The CDR3 covers 14 residues. The germline V gene encodes CDR1 PRHDT and CDR2 FYEKMQ (reference sequence). The CDR3 loop is CASSLRGGDYEQYF. The CDR3 DNA sequence: TGTGCCAGCAGCCTCCGGGGGGGGGACTACGAGCAGTACTTC.

This clone has just one count. This chain links TRBV2 with TRBJ2-5, with TRBD2 matching 11 bases. CDR3 length: 15 amino acids. V shed 5 bases, J shed 6 bases, and the junction held 8 bases outside the gene matches. Germline assignment: CDR1 SNHLY and CDR2 FYNNEI. CDR3 residues: CASSQTSGIGKTQYF. The CDR3 DNA follows: TGTGCCAGCAGTCAGACTAGCGGGATCGGGAAGACCCAGTACTTC.

Only a few counts were recorded for this clone. The chain couples TRBV5-4 to TRBJ2-7, with D perhaps matching TRBD2 (5 bases). Germline V gene sequence: CDR1 SGHNT, CDR2 YYREEE (reference sequence). V lost 4 bases to trimming and J lost 4 bases, with 18 bases between them. This CDR3 is built from 15 residues. The CDR3: CASSVPGSNYYEQYF. In nucleotides, the CDR3 is TGTGCCAGCAGCGTACCGGGATCTAACTATTACGAGCAGTACTTC. Supplemented by reference TRBV5-4 and TRBJ2-7, the full variable domain reads ETGVTQSPTHLIKTRGQQVTLRCSSQSGHNTVSWYQQALGQGPQFIFQYYREEENGRGNFPPRFSGLQFPNYSSELNVNALELDDSALYLCASSVPGSNYYEQYFGPGTRLTVT.

This clone was detected only a few times. The chain links TRBV9 to TRBJ1-2; D might be TRBD1 (6 bases). Trimming removed 3 bases from V and 1 base from J, with 10 bases in between. This CDR3 has 14 residues. CDR1 SGDLS and CDR2 YYNGEE come from the germline V gene. In DNA, the CDR3 is TGTGCCAGCAGCGCTATACAGGGTAACTATGGCTACACCTTC. It encodes CASSAIQGNYGYTF.

This clone was counted only a few times. The chain combines TRBV15 with TRBJ1-1, with D unclear. The CDR3 runs 12 residues. The germline V gene encodes CDR1 LNHNV and CDR2 YYDKDF (reference sequence). The V end was cut by 0 bases, the J end by 7 bases, with 6 bases between. CDR3 DNA: TGTGCCACCAGCAGAGAACTTGGTGAAGCTTTCTTT. Translation: CATSRELGEAFF. The whole variable domain, filled in from reference TRBV15 and TRBJ1-1, reads DAMVIQNPRYQVTQFGKPVTLSCSQTLNHNVMYWYQQKSSQAPKLLFHYYDKDFNNEADTPDNFQSRRPNTSFCFLDIRSPGLGDTAMYLCATSRELGEAFFGQGTRLTVV.

The V gene is TRBV18, the J gene TRBJ1-4; 8 nucleotides agree with TRBD1. The CDR3 has 15 amino acids. From germline, CDR1 is KGHSH and CDR2 LQKENI. The J segment lost 3 bases and the V segment lost 5 bases, leaving 5 bases of the junction unmatched. The CDR3 bases are TGTGCCAGCTCAACCTTACAGGGGGCTAATGAAAAACTGTTTTTT. The encoded protein is CASSTLQGANEKLFF.

The rearrangement joins TRBV19 to TRBJ1-2; D remains unclear. Germline CDR1 and CDR2: LNHDA and SQIVND (reference sequence). This CDR3 is built from 12 residues. V lost 6 bases to trimming and J lost 0 bases, with 5 bases between them. The CDR3 bases are TGTGCCAGTAGGTCGTCTAACTATGGCTACACCTTC. Translating it yields CASRSSNYGYTF.

As DNA, the CDR3 is TGTGCCAGCACTTCAGGACAGGGGTTGTGGTATGGCTACACCTTC. Translated: CASTSGQGLWYGYTF. The chain joins TRBV28 to TRBJ1-2; 9 nucleotides line up with TRBD1. Germline CDR1 is MDHEN and CDR2 is SYDVKM. V shed 7 bases, J shed 5 bases, and the junction held 11 bases outside the gene matches. The CDR3 has 15 residues.

This clone was counted only a few times. The chain joins TRBV19 to TRBJ2-1, with 8 positions matching TRBD2. The CDR3 sequence is 13 residues long. V dropped 2 bases and J dropped 8; count of bases not matched to a gene: 2. Germline CDR1 LNHDA, CDR2 SQIVND (reference sequence). The chain's CDR3 is CASSIRAGDEQFF. CDR3 nucleotides: TGTGCCAGTAGTATACGAGCGGGAGATGAGCAGTTCTTC.

Only a few counts were recorded for this clone. The chain combines TRBV29-1 with TRBJ1-1; 7 nucleotides match TRBD1. The length of the CDR3 is 11 residues. J lost 7 bases, V lost 3 bases, and 2 bases had no gene match. Germline V gene data show CDR1 as SQVTM and CDR2 as ANQGSEA. The CDR3 coding sequence is TGCAGCGTTGACAGGGGGAATGAAGCTTTCTTT. Translation: CSVDRGNEAFF.

The chain's CDR3 is CATSLGARGAYNEQFF. In DNA form, the CDR3 reads TGTGCCACCAGCCTCGGGGCCCGGGGGGCCTACAATGAGCAGTTCTTC. J is TRBJ2-1 and V is TRBV15; 7 positions match TRBD2. Germline-derived CDR1 and CDR2 are LNHNV and YYDKDF (reference sequence). Germline trimming cut 5 bases from V and 2 bases from J; bases unmatched to any gene: 9. The length of the CDR3 is 16 residues.

In this sample, this clone turned up once. The chain has TRBV7-2 and TRBJ1-2, with 7 bases matching TRBD1. V was clipped by 8 bases and J by 3 bases; unmatched bases: 6. CDR1 is SGHTA, CDR2 FQGNSA, per germline. This CDR3 region has 13 residues. CDR3 protein: CASRDSSYYGYTF. Written as DNA, the CDR3 is TGTGCCAGCCGGGACAGCTCTTACTATGGCTACACCTTC.

The J gene is TRBJ1-2, the V gene TRBV6-5; no clear D. V lost 2 bases and J 8 bases, leaving 9 bases between the germline ends. Germline V gene lookup returns CDR1 MNHEY and CDR2 SVGAGI. This CDR3 is 12 amino acids long. This CDR3 reads CASSYGLGGYTF. The CDR3 DNA reads TGTGCCAGCAGTTACGGCCTGGGCGGCTACACCTTC.

This clone showed up just a few times. Other DNA sequences in this sample translate to the same CDR3. The gene calls are TRBV28 and TRBJ2-7; TRBD2 might be the D (5 bases). There are 14 residues in the CDR3. Trimming took off 5 bases at V and 4 bases at J, with 15 bases between the two ends. The germline gives CDR1 MDHEN, CDR2 SYDVKM. CDR3 region: CASSPGLAPYEQYF. The CDR3 nucleotides are TGTGCCAGCAGTCCCGGACTGGCCCCTTACGAGCAGTACTTC.

This clone occurred a few times. The chain has TRBV5-1 and TRBJ2-5; the match to TRBD1 covers 7 bases. Germline V lookup: CDR1 SGHRS, CDR2 YFSETQ. This CDR3 is 16 amino acids long. With 0 bases clipped from V and 3 bases from J, the junction kept 8 bases outside the gene matches. Here the CDR3 DNA reads TGCGCCAGCAGCTTGGGCTGGGCAGGGGGAGAAGAGACCCAGTACTTC. Translation: CASSLGWAGGEETQYF.

The J gene is TRBJ2-5, the V gene TRBV7-2; tentatively, D is TRBD1 (7 bases). Looked up from germline, CDR1 is SGHTA and CDR2 is FQGNSA. The CDR3 covers 19 residues. The V gene lost 2 bases and the J gene lost 0 bases, with 22 bases spanning the gap. CDR3 region: CASSLIRQGGGPYQETQYF. CDR3 nucleotides: TGTGCCAGCAGCTTAATCCGACAGGGAGGAGGCCCATACCAAGAGACCCAGTACTTC.

This clone was seen only a few times. V is TRBV5-1 and J is TRBJ2-1; tentatively, D is TRBD1 (5 bases). The V gene's germline CDR1 is SGHRS and CDR2 YFSETQ. V lost 0 bases, J lost 6 bases, and 10 bases lay in between. This CDR3 has 14 residues. CDR3 region: CASSLGAGSNEQFF. The DNA of the CDR3 is TGCGCCAGCAGCTTGGGGGCAGGGTCCAATGAGCAGTTCTTC.

The chain links TRBV18 to TRBJ1-2, with D uncertain. The CDR3 runs 13 residues. CDR1 and CDR2 from the germline V gene are KGHSH and LQKENI. Trimming stripped 2 bases from V and 8 bases from J, with 12 bases between. The CDR3 is CASSPNGDSGYTF. CDR3 sequence (DNA): TGTGCCAGCTCACCAAACGGAGATTCCGGCTACACCTTC.

The chain links TRBV9 to TRBJ2-5; D possibly corresponds to TRBD2 (6 bases). V lost 0 bases to trimming and J lost 1 base, with 13 bases between them. The CDR3 loop spans 16 amino acids. CDR1 and CDR2 (germline): SGDLS, YYNGEE. The DNA of the CDR3 is TGTGCCAGCAGCGTAGGGACCCAGACTAGCCAAGAGACCCAGTACTTC. It codes for CASSVGTQTSQETQYF.

This clone showed up just a few times. The chain combines TRBV28 with TRBJ1-2; TRBD1 matches at 9 bases. Germline CDR1 reads MDHEN; CDR2 reads SYDVKM. The CDR3 has 14 amino acids. V lost 4 bases, J lost 2 bases, and 2 bases stayed unmatched. The CDR3 region is CASSSGTGNYGYTF. As DNA, the CDR3 is TGTGCCAGCAGTTCCGGGACAGGGAACTATGGCTACACCTTC.

This clone has just a few counts. This sequence joins TRBV7-9 and TRBJ2-3; D gene ambiguous. Trimming removed 2 bases at V and 4 bases at J, with 4 bases between. Germline V gives CDR1 SEHNR, CDR2 FQNEAQ (reference sequence). The CDR3 spans 12 residues. The CDR3 DNA follows: TGTGCCAGCAGCTTACTAGCAGATACGCAGTATTTT. Translating it yields CASSLLADTQYF. The complete variable domain, with remaining parts taken from reference TRBV7-9 and TRBJ2-3, reads DTGVSQNPRHKITKRGQNVTFRCDPISEHNRLYWYRQTLGQGPEFLTYFQNEAQLEKSRLLSDRFSAERPKGSFSTLEIQRTEQGDSAMYLCASSLLADTQYFGPGTRLTVL.

This clone was seen a handful of times. The J gene is TRBJ2-7, the V gene TRBV4-3, with 11 nucleotides matching TRBD2. Trimming took 0 bases from V and 3 from J; bases not matched to a gene: 4. Looked up from germline, CDR1 is LGHNA and CDR2 is YSLEER. This CDR3 is built from 16 residues. In DNA, the CDR3 is TGCGCCAGCAGCCAAGATACTAGCGGGGGACTCTACGAGCAGTACTTC. This gives the protein CASSQDTSGGLYEQYF.

Comments on this clone: This sample also contains other DNA sequences that code for the same CDR3. The chain has TRBV9 and TRBJ2-2; TRBD2 is a possible D gene (5 bases). Germline V CDR1 and CDR2: SGDLS, YYNGEE. The V end lost 1 base, the J end lost 6 bases, and 7 bases lay between the germline ends. The CDR3 has 13 residues. The CDR3 is CASSVRGPGELFF. CDR3 nucleotides: TGTGCCAGCAGCGTAAGAGGGCCCGGGGAGCTGTTTTTT.